The 27 T cell receptor beta chains below were found in one sample sequenced in a study of T cell responses to AZD1222 COVID-19 vaccine. The repertoire was sequenced with immunoSEQ multiplex PCR; TCRdb's copy has only in-frame clones and lacks some. The sample has roughly 100,000 clones, about 92% seen once. This sample comprised peripheral blood, obtained on day 0 of AZD1222 vaccination. Every receptor here comes from an adult in good health.

The V gene is TRBV7-8, the J gene TRBJ2-1; 8 bases align to TRBD2. V dropped 5 bases and J dropped 4; count of bases not matched to a gene: 10. Germline CDR1 and CDR2: SGHVS and FQNEAQ. The CDR3 runs to 16 residues. Here the CDR3 reads CASSPLAGGFYNEQFF. CDR3 nucleotides: TGTGCCAGCAGCCCCCTTGCGGGGGGCTTTTACAATGAGCAGTTCTTC.

The rearrangement joins TRBV15 to TRBJ1-1; the D is unclear. V gave up 4 bases and J gave up 1 base, with 10 bases separating them. Germline V lookup: CDR1 LNHNV, CDR2 YYDKDF (reference sequence). The CDR3 contains 14 residues. CDR3 DNA: TGTGCCACCAGCATAAATCTTCAGAACACTGAAGCTTTCTTT. Amino acid sequence: CATSINLQNTEAFF.

The rearrangement uses TRBV10-3 and TRBJ1-1; D is ambiguous. This CDR3 contains 13 residues. The germline gives CDR1 ENHRY, CDR2 SYGVKD. Trimming shortened V by 0 bases and J by 7 bases, and 9 bases separated the two germline ends. The CDR3 here is CAISESSDGEAFF. CDR3 coding DNA: TGTGCCATCAGTGAGTCGAGTGACGGTGAAGCTTTCTTT.

The genes are TRBV28 and TRBJ1-5; no definite D call. V was pared by 6 bases and J by 6 bases, with 9 bases between. The germline gives CDR1 MDHEN, CDR2 SYDVKM. This CDR3 comprises 12 residues. The CDR3 is CASSPDGQPQHF. CDR3 nucleotide sequence: TGTGCCAGCAGCCCGGATGGTCAGCCCCAGCATTTT.

This clone was recorded only once. J is TRBJ1-6 and V is TRBV13; D gene uncertain. The CDR3 is 16 amino acids. In germline, CDR1 is PRHDT, CDR2 FYEKMQ (reference sequence). The germline V and J ends were trimmed by 2 bases and 6 bases, with 14 bases remaining between them. For the CDR3, the DNA is TGTGCCAGCAGCTTACGTTCCCCATTCCCTAATTCACCCCTCCACTTT. Protein: CASSLRSPFPNSPLHF.

This clone has more than one count but fewer than ten. The chain couples TRBV4-2 to TRBJ2-7, with unresolved D. The V end was cut by 0 bases, the J end by 5 bases, with 8 bases between. Germline V CDR1 and CDR2: LGHNA, YNFKEQ. This CDR3 region has 13 residues. CDR3 sequence (DNA): TGTGCCAGCAGCCAAGAGACCTACCACGAGCAGTACTTC. Its translation: CASSQETYHEQYF.

V is TRBV6-2 or TRBV6-3 and J is TRBJ1-1; no definite D call. CDR3 size: 13 residues. Germline values: CDR1 MNHEY, CDR2 SVGEGT. V was clipped by 6 bases and J by 6 bases, with 14 bases between them. The CDR3 loop is CASSLGPGAEAFF. The CDR3 DNA follows: TGTGCCAGCAGCCTCGGACCGGGAGCTGAAGCTTTCTTT.

The chain carries TRBV9 and TRBJ2-2; 7 bases agree with TRBD2. The CDR3 contains 14 residues. The trim removed 4 bases at V and 7 bases at J, leaving 7 bases unmatched. The germline gives CDR1 SGDLS, CDR2 YYNGEE. The chain's CDR3 is CASSPRGGVGELFF. The CDR3 DNA sequence: TGTGCCAGCAGCCCAAGGGGAGGGGTCGGGGAGCTGTTTTTT.

The chain combines TRBV6-5 with TRBJ1-3; D ambiguous. V was pared by 9 bases and J by 0 bases, with 15 bases between. The germline V gene encodes CDR1 MNHEY and CDR2 SVGAGI. The CDR3 contains 15 residues. The CDR3 protein is CASAGPIRSGNTIYF. The CDR3 coding sequence is TGTGCCAGTGCAGGACCCATTCGCTCTGGAAACACCATATATTTT.

This chain joins TRBV5-6 and TRBJ2-5; no firm D call. The germline CDR1 and CDR2 sequences are SGHDT and YYEEEE. The CDR3 length is 12 residues. V lost 3 bases to trimming and J lost 2 bases, with 5 bases between them. CDR3: CASSSEQETQYF. In nucleotides, the CDR3 is TGTGCCAGCAGCTCGGAACAAGAGACCCAGTACTTC.

The chain carries TRBV5-4 and TRBJ1-5; 7 bases are a match to TRBD1. The CDR3 totals 16 residues. Looked up from germline, CDR1 is SGHNT and CDR2 is YYREEE (reference sequence). V gave up 5 bases and J gave up 0 bases; unmatched junction bases: 8. In DNA form, the CDR3 reads TGTGCCAGCAGTTCTACCGGGACAGATAGCAATCAGCCCCAGCATTTT. This codes for CASSSTGTDSNQPQHF.

CDR3 sequence reads: CASASALGDQPQHF. The CDR3 DNA reads TGTGCCAGCGCGTCGGCTCTGGGCGATCAGCCCCAGCATTTT. The rearrangement joins TRBV28 to TRBJ1-5; D gene unclear. The V gene lost 8 bases and the J gene lost 5 bases, with 16 bases spanning the gap. Germline CDR1 and CDR2: MDHEN and SYDVKM. This CDR3 is built from 14 residues.

The gene calls are TRBV5-4 and TRBJ2-7, with 7 positions matching TRBD2. The germline V gene encodes CDR1 SGHNT and CDR2 YYREEE (reference sequence). The CDR3 totals 15 residues. Trimming cost V 3 bases and J 3 bases; bases outside gene matches: 9. The CDR3 is CASSSQRGEHYEQYF. The CDR3 DNA reads as TGTGCCAGCAGCTCGCAGCGGGGAGAACACTACGAGCAGTACTTC.

The chain links TRBV7-8 to TRBJ1-6; tentatively, D is TRBD1 (5 bases). The germline V and J ends were trimmed by 4 bases and 7 bases, with 5 bases remaining between them. CDR3 length: 12 amino acids. Germline V gene data show CDR1 as SGHVS and CDR2 as FQNEAQ. CDR3 residues: CASSWGNSPLHF. The CDR3 coding sequence is TGTGCCAGCAGCTGGGGGAATTCACCCCTCCACTTT.

This clone was found once. The chain is built from TRBV6-4 and TRBJ1-1; 7 nucleotides agree with TRBD1. Germline V gene sequence: CDR1 MRHNA, CDR2 SNTAGT. The CDR3 is 15 amino acids. The trim removed 6 bases at V and 5 bases at J, leaving 12 bases unmatched. The CDR3 sequence: CASRAGTSGGTEAFF. CDR3 DNA sequence: TGTGCCAGCAGGGCGGGGACTTCAGGGGGTACTGAAGCTTTCTTT.

The chain recombines TRBV5-4 with TRBJ2-1; TRBD2 agrees at 10 bases. Germline V lookup: CDR1 SGHNT, CDR2 YYREEE (reference sequence). The CDR3 totals 14 residues. The junction had 4 bases not matched to a gene; V was cut back by 2 bases and J by 8 bases. CDR3 protein: CASSLAGGRDEQFF. Here the CDR3 DNA reads TGTGCCAGCAGCTTAGCGGGGGGGAGGGATGAGCAGTTCTTC.

The V and J genes are TRBV9 and TRBJ1-1; D gene uncertain. Germline V gene sequence: CDR1 SGDLS, CDR2 YYNGEE. CDR3 size: 13 residues. V lost 4 bases and J lost 4, with 11 bases in between. Written as DNA, the CDR3 is TGTGCCAGCAGCCTTGGGTCCGGCACTGAAGCTTTCTTT. It specifies CASSLGSGTEAFF.

The CDR3 here is CASSERGYYGYTF. In nucleotides, the CDR3 is TGTGCCAGTAGTGAGAGGGGCTACTATGGCTACACCTTC. This chain joins TRBV19 and TRBJ1-2, with TRBD1 as a possible D gene (5 bases). V was clipped by 5 bases and J by 3 bases, with 10 bases between them. CDR3 length: 13 amino acids. CDR1 is LNHDA, CDR2 SQIVND, per germline (reference sequence).

This clone has only one observation. The V and J genes are TRBV24-1 and TRBJ1-2; D ambiguous. CDR1 and CDR2 from the germline V gene are KGHDR and SFDVKD. This CDR3 is built from 17 residues. V was cut by 5 bases and J by 5 bases, with 23 bases left in between. CDR3 region: CATSGFLLRQDDYGYTF. In DNA form, the CDR3 reads TGTGCCACCAGTGGTTTTCTATTAAGGCAGGACGATTATGGCTACACCTTC.

The chain joins TRBV5-1 to TRBJ1-1; D is uncertain. The length of the CDR3 is 13 residues. The germline V and J ends were trimmed by 7 bases and 7 bases, with 17 bases remaining between them. Germline-derived CDR1 and CDR2 are SGHRS and YFSETQ. CDR3 sequence (DNA): TGCGCCAGCGGGCGGGCAGACCTTAATGAAGCTTTCTTT. This codes for CASGRADLNEAFF. Based on the CDR3 plus reference TRBV5-1 and TRBJ1-1, the full variable domain is KAGVTQTPRYLIKTRGQQVTLSCSPISGHRSVSWYQQTPGQGLQFLFEYFSETQRNKGNFPGRFSGRQFSNSRSEMNVSTLELGDSALYLCASGRADLNEAFFGQGTRLTVV.

The chain links TRBV12-5 to TRBJ2-1, with a tentative D call TRBD1 (5 bases). V shed 3 bases and J shed 7 bases, with 19 bases lying between them. The CDR3 is 16 residues long. CDR1 is LGHNT and CDR2 is FRNRAP in the germline V gene. The CDR3 loop is CASGLGFGGARNEQFF. The DNA of the CDR3 is TGTGCTAGTGGTTTAGGGTTCGGTGGGGCGAGGAATGAGCAGTTCTTC. Complete variable domain (other parts from reference TRBV12-5 and TRBJ2-1): DARVTQTPRHKVTEMGQEVTMRCQPILGHNTVFWYRQTMMQGLELLAYFRNRAPLDDSGMPKDRFSAEMPDATLATLKIQPSEPRDSAVYFCASGLGFGGARNEQFFGPGTRLTVL.

The V gene is TRBV28, the J gene TRBJ1-4; D is unclear. The CDR3 consists of 14 residues. V lost 5 bases to trimming and J lost 4 bases, with 11 bases between them. Germline CDR1 MDHEN, CDR2 SYDVKM. The CDR3 here is CASSRLIRNEKLFF. Written as DNA, the CDR3 is TGTGCCAGCAGTCGCCTTATCCGTAATGAAAAACTGTTTTTT.

CDR3: CASSLQYTGELFF. DNA for the CDR3: TGTGCCAGCAGTTTACAGTACACCGGGGAGCTGTTTTTT. The chain links TRBV12-3 or TRBV12-4 to TRBJ2-2, with D hard to call. The CDR3 loop spans 13 amino acids. The V end was cut by 2 bases, the J end by 3 bases, with 4 bases between.

The chain joins TRBV10-3 to TRBJ2-3; D unclear. Germline CDR1 reads ENHRY; CDR2 reads SYGVKD. V lost 2 bases to trimming and J lost 0 bases, with 9 bases between them. The CDR3 has 15 residues. DNA of the CDR3: TGTGCCATCAGTGAGCCTACAGCTAGCACAGATACGCAGTATTTT. Translation: CAISEPTASTDTQYF.

This clone has a single count. The chain uses TRBV5-4 and TRBJ2-7; D is perhaps TRBD1 (5 bases). The CDR3 contains 15 residues. Trimming removed 5 bases from V and 0 bases from J, with 15 bases in between. CDR1 and CDR2 (germline): SGHNT, YYREEE (reference sequence). As DNA, the CDR3 is TGTGCCAGCAGTTCTTCAGGGTTGAGCTCCTACGAGCAGTACTTC. This encodes CASSSSGLSSYEQYF.

CDR3 bases: TGTGCCAGCAGCTTGGGGGACGGAGCCTACGAGCAGTACTTC. Protein product: CASSLGDGAYEQYF. The genes are TRBV7-2 and TRBJ2-7; D possibly uses TRBD1 or TRBD2 (5 bases each). The length of the CDR3 is 14 residues. V lost 3 bases and J lost 2, with 11 bases in between. Germline V CDR1 and CDR2: SGHTA, FQGNSA.

The CDR3 reads CASSLVRGGAFF. The CDR3 DNA is TGTGCCAGCAGCTTAGTTCGGGGAGGAGCTTTCTTT. The gene calls are TRBV11-2 and TRBJ1-1; D unclear. Trimming shortened V by 1 base and J by 10 bases, and 10 bases separated the two germline ends. Germline CDR1 reads SGHAT; CDR2 reads FQNNGV. The CDR3 runs to 12 residues.